This TCR beta chain was observed in a study of T cells in Graves' hyperthyroidism and ophthalmopathy. Whole-study results and caveats: Blood shared most expanded thyroid clonotypes above 0.001. The model foresaw ophthalmopathy a median roughly 6 months prior to onset.

This clonotype was recorded at least ten times. The antigen is not known. RNA transcripts served as the template for amplifying TCR beta CDR3 regions. The HTBI primer set served for first-round RT-PCR of the TCR CDR3. TCRdb recomputed calls from the multiplex PCR reads with MiXCR, one row per CDR3 protein. The sample shows hundreds of thousands of distinct CDR3 sequences, about a sixth of them seen only once. Per germline, CDR1 SGHDN and CDR2 FVKESK. V lost 2 bases and J lost 7, with 8 bases in between. This CDR3 region has 12 residues. Thyroid ultrasound, orbital computed tomography, clinical symptoms, and serum thyroxine and TRAb underpinned diagnoses. PBMCs were obtained from about 9 ml fresh peripheral blood.

The genes are TRBV14 and TRBJ1-1; perhaps TRBD1 as D (5 bases). The receptor was derived from a woman between 35 and 50 years old with Graves' ophthalmopathy. The sequencing sample was made of blood. CDR3 nucleotides: TGTGCCAGCAGCCAACTGACAGTTGAAGCTTTCTTT. Translating it yields CASSQLTVEAFF.